This TCR beta chain was sequenced for a study of blood T cell repertoires in COVID-19. Generated by immunoSEQ multiplex PCR, the TCRdb table keeps only in-frame clones and is missing some. The data hold almost 200,000 clones, with around 81% observed a single time. V lost 7 bases and J lost 6; bases outside the gene matches: 9. Germline lookup yields CDR1 SQVTM and CDR2 ANQGSEA. This CDR3 contains 12 residues. Sequences were obtained from peripheral blood. The TCR originated in a man in his 60s with COVID-19, enrolled during active disease. The chain combines TRBV29-1 with TRBJ2-7; 7 positions agree with TRBD1. The CDR3, as DNA: TGCAGCGCCAGACAGGGTGTGGGCGAGCAGTACTTC. Encoded protein: CSARQGVGEQYF.